Presented here are 30 T cell receptor beta chains from one specimen sequenced in a study of CD8+ T cells in alopecia areata (dated by TCRdb to the late 2010s). In the paper's terms, the treatment or condition label means: oral pan-JAK inhibitor, 5-10 mg twice daily. The method was the immunoSEQ multiplex PCR assay. RNA was extracted from all samples and reverse transcribed into cDNA as template for TCR sequencing. What TCRdb holds here is the immuneACCESS table cut down to in-frame rearrangements. Part of the clones is not present; checked against another copy, under half of the missing clones reflect an unresolved V gene, and the others are unexplained. Counted in this sample were approximately 210,000 clones; about three fifths of them appeared once. The ten largest clones capture under 1.5% of the sample. Here the sequenced sample was CD4+ T cells sorted from blood, taken between weeks 47 and 50, from a patient treated with tofacitinib. Receptors originate from a human donor with alopecia areata.

The chain joins TRBV11-2 to TRBJ2-7; 7 nucleotides align to TRBD2. Germline V CDR1 and CDR2: SGHAT, FQNNGV. After removal of 9 bases from V and 3 bases from J, the junction contained 2 bases not matched to a gene. The CDR3 is 11 residues long. The CDR3 sequence is CASERGYEQYF. The DNA for the CDR3 is TGTGCCAGTGAGCGGGGCTACGAGCAGTACTTC. Combining the CDR3 with reference TRBV11-2 and TRBJ2-7 gives the whole variable domain EAGVAQSPRYKIIEKRQSVAFWCNPISGHATLYWYQQILGQGPKLLIQFQNNGVVDDSQLPKDRFSAERLKGVDSTLKIQPAKLEDSAVYLCASERGYEQYFGPGTRLTVT.

The chain has TRBV4-1 and TRBJ2-7; D possibly corresponds to TRBD2 (6 bases). Germline values: CDR1 MGHRA, CDR2 YSYEKL. V was clipped by 1 base and J by 3 bases, with 10 bases between them. The length of the CDR3 is 14 residues. CDR3 DNA: TGCGCCAGCAGCCAAGGCCCGGGGGACTACGAGCAGTACTTC. Protein sequence: CASSQGPGDYEQYF.

The rearrangement joins TRBV5-1 to TRBJ2-7, with a possible D match to TRBD1 (6 bases). There are 13 residues in the CDR3. Trimming cost V 4 bases and J 3 bases, with 11 bases left between them. Germline loops: CDR1 SGHRS, CDR2 YFSETQ. CDR3 protein: CASSQQGGYEQYF. As DNA, the CDR3 is TGCGCCAGCAGCCAACAGGGCGGCTACGAGCAGTACTTC.

The rearrangement joins TRBV4-2 to TRBJ2-1, with 7 bases that match TRBD1. Germline-derived CDR1 and CDR2 are LGHNA and YNFKEQ. The CDR3 runs 15 residues. After removal of 4 bases from V and 5 bases from J, the junction contained 8 bases not matched to a gene. The CDR3 loop reads CASSLQGITHNEQFF. In DNA form, the CDR3 reads TGTGCCAGCAGCCTACAGGGGATTACCCACAATGAGCAGTTCTTC.

This clone has only one observation. The CDR3 nucleotides read TGTGCCAGCAGCCGCACTTGGGGCCGTCCCGAGACCCAGTACTTC. Protein: CASSRTWGRPETQYF. The chain has TRBV7-8 and TRBJ2-5; a weak D match, TRBD1 (5 bases). Trimming left V 5 bases short and J 5 bases short, with 18 bases between. The germline CDR1 and CDR2 sequences are SGHVS and FQNEAQ. CDR3 size: 15 residues.

The genes are TRBV29-1 and TRBJ2-1; TRBD1 matches at 8 bases. V was clipped by 2 bases and J by 7 bases; unmatched bases: 4. There are 13 residues in the CDR3. Germline V lookup: CDR1 SQVTM, CDR2 ANQGSEA. Here the CDR3 reads CSVEPRTGNEQFF. DNA of the CDR3: TGCAGCGTTGAACCCCGGACAGGGAATGAGCAGTTCTTC.

This chain connects TRBV2 to TRBJ1-5; a weak D match, TRBD1 (5 bases). Trimming stripped 6 bases from V and 3 bases from J, with 9 bases between. The CDR3 is 13 residues long. Germline values: CDR1 SNHLY, CDR2 FYNNEI. This CDR3 is CASRRGLNQPQHF. The CDR3 DNA is TGTGCCAGCAGGAGGGGCCTCAATCAGCCCCAGCATTTT. Together with reference TRBV2 and TRBJ1-5, the CDR3 gives the full variable domain: EPEVTQTPSHQVTQMGQEVILRCVPISNHLYFYWYRQILGQKVEFLVSFYNNEISEKSEIFDDQFSVERPDGSNFTLKIRSTKLEDSAMYFCASRRGLNQPQHFGDGTRLSIL.

This clone has more than one count but fewer than ten. V and J are TRBV30 and TRBJ2-7, with D unclear. Germline V CDR1 and CDR2: GTSNPN, SVGIG (reference sequence). The CDR3 contains 12 residues. Trimming removed 8 bases from V and 3 bases from J, with 14 bases in between. CDR3 DNA: TGTGCCACCAGCTTAGGGAACTACGAGCAGTACTTC. It codes for CATSLGNYEQYF.

The chain couples TRBV7-2 to TRBJ1-1; D uncertain. V dropped 4 bases and J dropped 9 bases, with 15 bases sitting between them. Germline V CDR1 and CDR2: SGHTA, FQGNSA. The CDR3 spans 13 residues. The DNA for the CDR3 is TGTGCCAGCAGCTCTTATGCCACCCTTCAAGCTTTCTTT. Its translation is CASSSYATLQAFF.

The sample holds one count of this clone. The chain couples TRBV25-1 to TRBJ2-7; TRBD2 agrees at 7 bases. The CDR3 runs 14 residues. J lost 2 bases, V lost 1 base, and 2 bases had no gene match. CDR1 is MGHDK and CDR2 is SYGVNS in the germline V gene. The CDR3 sequence is CASSESGTTYEQYF. The CDR3 DNA follows: TGTGCCAGCAGTGAATCGGGGACTACCTACGAGCAGTACTTC.

The chain recombines TRBV30 with TRBJ1-1; D uncertain. V was trimmed by 2 bases and J by 7 bases, leaving 14 bases between them. This CDR3 has 13 amino acids. Germline V CDR1 and CDR2: GTSNPN, SVGIG (reference sequence). CDR3 amino acids: CAWSNVGKGEAFF. As DNA, the CDR3 is TGTGCCTGGAGTAATGTGGGTAAGGGTGAAGCTTTCTTT.

CDR3 in amino acids: CASSLGGLPPRETQYF. CDR3 nucleotide sequence: TGTGCCAGCAGCTTAGGGGGGCTACCACCCAGGGAGACCCAGTACTTC. This chain joins TRBV7-6 and TRBJ2-5; a weak D match, TRBD1 (6 bases). Trimming shortened V by 1 base and J by 5 bases, and 17 bases separated the two germline ends. The CDR3 extends over 16 amino acids. Germline-derived CDR1 and CDR2 are SGHVS and FNYEAQ.

V usage is TRBV2 and J usage is TRBJ2-7, with D tentatively TRBD1 (6 bases). CDR1 is SNHLY and CDR2 is FYNNEI in the germline V gene. Trimming shortened V by 7 bases and J by 5 bases, and 12 bases separated the two germline ends. The CDR3 length is 12 residues. The CDR3 DNA follows: TGTGCCAGCAAGATAGGGGGTGACGAGCAGTACTTC. It codes for CASKIGGDEQYF.

The chain combines TRBV2 with TRBJ2-7; the match to TRBD1 covers 9 bases. Germline loops: CDR1 SNHLY, CDR2 FYNNEI. The CDR3 spans 15 residues. Trimming removed 5 bases from V and 5 bases from J; junction bases left unmatched: 10. The DNA of the CDR3 is TGTGCCAGCAGTCAGACCGGGACAGGGAGCGACGAGCAGTACTTC. Translating gives CASSQTGTGSDEQYF.

This clone appeared a few times. Other DNA sequences in the sample encode the same CDR3. V gene TRBV27 combines with J gene TRBJ2-7; 8 bases match TRBD1. From germline, CDR1 is MNHEY and CDR2 SMNVEV (reference sequence). This CDR3 contains 15 residues. The trim removed 4 bases at V and 2 bases at J, leaving 7 bases unmatched. CDR3 sequence (DNA): TGTGCCAGCAGTTCCGGACAGGGAAGGGCCTACGAGCAGTACTTC. As protein: CASSSGQGRAYEQYF.

CDR3 DNA sequence: TGCAGCGTGGGGCCATCCTACGAGCAGTACTTC. Residues: CSVGPSYEQYF. The genes are TRBV29-1 and TRBJ2-7, with D possibly being TRBD1 (5 bases). V was trimmed by 6 bases and J by 1 base, leaving 7 bases between them. CDR1 SQVTM and CDR2 ANQGSEA come from the germline V gene. CDR3 length: 11 amino acids.

This clone was recorded a few times. At the DNA level, this CDR3 is encoded by other sequences in the same sample as well. The genes are TRBV30 and TRBJ2-1, with a possible D match to TRBD2 (6 bases). CDR1 is GTSNPN, CDR2 SVGIG, per germline (reference sequence). This CDR3 region has 12 residues. The V gene lost 0 bases and the J gene lost 7 bases, with 7 bases spanning the gap. The CDR3 spells CAWSVRGNEQFF. The CDR3 region has the DNA TGTGCCTGGAGTGTACGGGGGAATGAGCAGTTCTTC.

V and J are TRBV19 and TRBJ1-5; D is unclear. This CDR3 has 13 residues. Germline CDR1 and CDR2: LNHDA and SQIVND (reference sequence). V gave up 4 bases and J gave up 8 bases, with 12 bases separating them. CDR3 bases: TGTGCCAGTAGTACCGCGTGGGAGGAGCCCCAGCATTTT. It translates to CASSTAWEEPQHF.

The chain is built from TRBV29-1 and TRBJ1-5; D might be TRBD1 (5 bases). The V end was cut by 4 bases, the J end by 3 bases, with 10 bases between. CDR3 size: 13 residues. CDR1 is SQVTM and CDR2 is ANQGSEA in the germline V gene. The CDR3 bases are TGCAGCGTTGGCGAACAGGTCAATCAGCCCCAGCATTTT. It yields the protein CSVGEQVNQPQHF.

This chain connects TRBV7-2 to TRBJ2-3; TRBD1 matches 9 bases. This CDR3 spans 15 amino acids. J lost 5 bases, V lost 6 bases, and 9 bases had no gene match. Germline CDR1 SGHTA, CDR2 FQGNSA. This chain's CDR3 is CASSRTGQGLDTQYF. The CDR3 DNA follows: TGTGCCAGCAGTCGAACTGGACAGGGGCTAGATACGCAGTATTTT.

V usage is TRBV4-3 and J usage is TRBJ1-5; 7 positions agree with TRBD1. Germline CDR1 and CDR2: LGHNA and YSLEER. The V gene end was trimmed by 2 bases and the J gene end by 1 base; junction bases not matched to a gene: 2. The CDR3 loop spans 15 amino acids. Here the CDR3 reads CASSQRTGSNQPQHF. The CDR3 coding sequence is TGCGCCAGCAGCCAAAGGACAGGCAGCAATCAGCCCCAGCATTTT.

This clone appeared a few times. The CDR3 bases are TGTGCCAGCAGCTCGGATTCTAACTATGGCTACACCTTC. Protein sequence: CASSSDSNYGYTF. This chain uses TRBV7-9 with TRBJ1-2; no clear D. This CDR3 contains 13 residues. Looked up from germline, CDR1 is SEHNR and CDR2 is FQNEAQ (reference sequence). The V and J ends lost 4 bases and 0 bases respectively, with 6 bases between them.

In this sample, this clone turned up a few times. The genes are TRBV27 and TRBJ1-2, with 9 bases lining up with TRBD1. In germline, CDR1 is MNHEY, CDR2 SMNVEV (reference sequence). V was pared by 6 bases and J by 3 bases, with 8 bases of the junction left unmatched. CDR3 size: 15 residues. Here the CDR3 DNA reads TGTGCCAGCAGACCCGGGACAGGGTGGGACTATGGCTACACCTTC. It yields the protein CASRPGTGWDYGYTF.

There are a few counts of this clone. As DNA, the CDR3 is TGCGCCAGCAGCCAAGACCTTACAGATACGCAGTATTTT. As protein: CASSQDLTDTQYF. The rearrangement uses TRBV4-3 and TRBJ2-3; D not certain. Trimming cost V 0 bases and J 3 bases, with 4 bases left between them. Germline V gene lookup returns CDR1 LGHNA and CDR2 YSLEER. The CDR3 runs to 13 residues.

The chain recombines TRBV2 with TRBJ2-5; D remains unclear. In germline, CDR1 is SNHLY, CDR2 FYNNEI. The CDR3 has 14 amino acids. V dropped 3 bases and J dropped 5 bases, with 13 bases sitting between them. The CDR3 nucleotides read TGTGCCAGCAGTGACGCACCAATCGGGGAGACCCAGTACTTC. The encoded protein is CASSDAPIGETQYF.

The chain joins TRBV30 to TRBJ2-3, with TRBD1 matching 7 bases. Trimming took 4 bases from V and 1 from J; bases not matched to a gene: 5. CDR1 and CDR2 (germline): GTSNPN, SVGIG (reference sequence). The CDR3 contains 14 residues. CDR3 DNA sequence: TGTGCCTGGACCGCTGACAGGGGCACAGATACGCAGTATTTT. This sequence encodes CAWTADRGTDTQYF. Full variable domain (rest looked up from reference TRBV30 and TRBJ2-3): SQTIHQWPATLVQPVGSPLSLECTVEGTSNPNLYWYRQAAGRGLQLLFYSVGIGQISSEVPQNLSASRPQDRQFILSSKKLLLSDSGFYLCAWTADRGTDTQYFGPGTRLTVL.

V and J are TRBV18 and TRBJ1-2, with D possibly being TRBD1 (6 bases). Trimming cost V 5 bases and J 4 bases, with 11 bases left between them. The CDR3 spans 13 residues. Germline values: CDR1 KGHSH, CDR2 LQKENI. The CDR3 region is CASSSGTLYGYTF. The CDR3 DNA reads as TGTGCCAGCTCATCCGGGACACTCTATGGCTACACCTTC.

This chain uses TRBV9 with TRBJ2-1; no firm D call. Germline values: CDR1 SGDLS, CDR2 YYNGEE. V lost 0 bases and J 5 bases, leaving 6 bases between the germline ends. The CDR3 spans 13 residues. The CDR3 DNA sequence: TGTGCCAGCAGCGTAGGGCCCGACAATGAGCAGTTCTTC. Protein product: CASSVGPDNEQFF.

The V and J genes are TRBV29-1 and TRBJ2-7, with D tentatively TRBD1 (5 bases). This CDR3 comprises 16 residues. The V gene's germline CDR1 is SQVTM and CDR2 ANQGSEA. Between the trimmed V and J ends, which lost 2 bases and 0 bases, there was a span of 17 bases. CDR3 sequence: CSVETASRASSYEQYF. CDR3 nucleotide sequence: TGCAGCGTTGAAACGGCCTCCAGGGCCAGCTCCTACGAGCAGTACTTC.

The V gene is TRBV2, the J gene TRBJ2-2, with D perhaps TRBD2 (6 bases). The CDR3 runs 16 residues. The ends were cut back, 3 bases at V and 4 bases at J, with 15 bases in the middle. The germline CDR1 and CDR2 sequences are SNHLY and FYNNEI. This CDR3 is CASSDIKGGLTGELFF. The CDR3 DNA reads as TGTGCCAGCAGTGATATAAAGGGAGGACTCACCGGGGAGCTGTTTTTT.